This T cell receptor beta chain was sequenced during a study of T cell responses to AZD1222 COVID-19 vaccine. Turning to the study itself: Second doses were pooled across both intervals (about 4 or about 12 weeks).

A note on this clone: Antigen: not known.

The CDR3 is 13 amino acids. Germline loops: CDR1 ENHRY, CDR2 SYGVKD. V lost 10 bases, J lost 1 base, and 13 bases lay in between. Measured with immunoSEQ multiplex PCR; TCRdb has only the in-frame clones, and not every one. The sample carries approximately 70,000 clones, 70% to 90% recorded once. Overall study findings and caveats: Compared with day 0, the breadth and depth of the Spike-specific TCR repertoire rose significantly after two doses of AZD1222. Across the whole spike, CD4 TCRs peaked at regions 160-218 and 743-854. Baseline seropositivity characterized only a handful of AZD1222 recipients.

V is TRBV10-3 and J is TRBJ1-1; no reliable D call. The specimen was peripheral blood, collected on day 0 of AZD1222 vaccination. This clonotype was obtained from an adult in good health. This CDR3 is CATITGPNTEAFF. The CDR3 nucleotides read TGTGCCACAATCACCGGGCCGAACACTGAAGCTTTCTTT.